These 10 T cell receptor beta chains share one sample of origin, sequenced in a study of cytomegalovirus exposure and HLA in healthy donors. PCR primers comprised 60 Vbeta and 13 Jbeta primers. TCRdb keeps only in-frame clones here, not all; method: immunoSEQ multiplex PCR. The sample shows about 89,000 clones, roughly 85% of them seen only once. Sequencing was done on a sample of PBMCs. The origin of the receptors is a man aged 35-49 years in good health and CMV-seropositive.

J is TRBJ1-6 and V is TRBV2; 7 nucleotides line up with TRBD1. The trim removed 6 bases at V and 4 bases at J, leaving 3 bases unmatched. Germline V lookup: CDR1 SNHLY, CDR2 FYNNEI. This CDR3 contains 14 residues. The CDR3 DNA sequence: TGTGCCAGCAGGGCAGGGGGTTATAATTCACCCCTCCACTTT. Translated: CASRAGGYNSPLHF. The full variable domain, its missing parts supplied by reference TRBV2 and TRBJ1-6, is EPEVTQTPSHQVTQMGQEVILRCVPISNHLYFYWYRQILGQKVEFLVSFYNNEISEKSEIFDDQFSVERPDGSNFTLKIRSTKLEDSAMYFCASRAGGYNSPLHFGNGTRLTVT.

This rearrangement joins TRBV7-6 to TRBJ2-2; D might be TRBD1 (8 bases). Germline values: CDR1 SGHVS, CDR2 FNYEAQ. The CDR3 is 15 amino acids. V shed 4 bases and J shed 5 bases, with 14 bases lying between them. CDR3 region: CASSSYRGGTGELFF. The CDR3 nucleotides are TGTGCCAGCAGCTCCTACAGGGGGGGAACCGGGGAGCTGTTTTTT.

The J gene is TRBJ2-1, the V gene TRBV7-9; 7 nucleotides match TRBD1. J lost 10 bases, V lost 4 bases, and 13 bases had no gene match. The CDR3 runs to 15 residues. CDR1 and CDR2 from the germline V gene are SEHNR and FQNEAQ (reference sequence). CDR3 in amino acids: CASSYRGRFFEEQFF. Here the CDR3 DNA reads TGTGCCAGCAGCTACAGGGGTCGCTTCTTTGAGGAGCAGTTCTTC.

This rearrangement joins TRBV6-1 to TRBJ2-7, with D possibly TRBD1 on 5 matching bases. The CDR3 totals 14 residues. V gave up 11 bases and J gave up 7 bases, with 24 bases separating them. Germline V gene sequence: CDR1 MNHNS, CDR2 SASEGT. The CDR3 DNA sequence: TGTGCCTCCAGGGTTGACAGCCCCCCCGGGGAGCAGTACTTC. Its protein is CASRVDSPPGEQYF.

The J gene is TRBJ1-1, the V gene TRBV5-1; no clear D. The CDR3 sequence is 12 residues long. The ends were cut back, 3 bases at V and 7 bases at J, with 10 bases in the middle. CDR1 is SGHRS and CDR2 is YFSETQ in the germline V gene. CDR3: CASSSDAVEAFF. The CDR3 DNA reads as TGCGCCAGCAGCTCTGACGCGGTTGAAGCTTTCTTT.

V usage is TRBV11-2 and J usage is TRBJ2-7, with TRBD1 matching over 9 bases. The CDR3 is made up of 15 amino acids. Trimming cost V 3 bases and J 3 bases; bases outside gene matches: 6. Germline V CDR1 and CDR2: SGHAT, FQNNGV. CDR3 DNA sequence: TGTGCCAGCAGCTTGCGGGACAGGGCTTTCTACGAGCAGTACTTC. Amino acids: CASSLRDRAFYEQYF. Supplemented by reference TRBV11-2 and TRBJ2-7, the full variable domain reads EAGVAQSPRYKIIEKRQSVAFWCNPISGHATLYWYQQILGQGPKLLIQFQNNGVVDDSQLPKDRFSAERLKGVDSTLKIQPAKLEDSAVYLCASSLRDRAFYEQYFGPGTRLTVT.

DNA of the CDR3: TGCGCCAGCAGCCAAGTAGGGAGTGCGTACGAGCAGTACTTC. It codes for CASSQVGSAYEQYF. V is TRBV4-1 and J is TRBJ2-7, with a weak D call TRBD2 (5 bases). The CDR3 is 14 amino acids. The V gene lost 1 base and the J gene lost 4 bases, with 11 bases spanning the gap. Germline values: CDR1 MGHRA, CDR2 YSYEKL.

V is TRBV5-4 and J is TRBJ2-1; 8 bases fit TRBD1. V gave up 4 bases and J gave up 0 bases; unmatched junction bases: 3. Germline values: CDR1 SGHNT, CDR2 YYREEE (reference sequence). The CDR3 totals 15 residues. The CDR3 loop is CASSTQGDSYNEQFF. In DNA form, the CDR3 reads TGTGCCAGCAGCACACAGGGGGACTCCTACAATGAGCAGTTCTTC.

The table lists this clone with a count of one. The J gene is TRBJ2-4, the V gene TRBV29-1; 8 bases fit TRBD1. Germline loops: CDR1 SQVTM, CDR2 ANQGSEA. Losses at the gene ends were 6 bases for V and 0 bases for J; bases not matched to a gene: 13. There are 17 residues in the CDR3. The CDR3 DNA follows: TGCAGCGTAGGGGATGGTCTCAGGGGGCGAGCCAAAAACATTCAGTACTTC. Its protein product is CSVGDGLRGRAKNIQYF.

The chain links TRBV19 to TRBJ2-3; 7 bases match TRBD1. The V and J ends lost 1 base and 5 bases, in that order; junction bases with no gene match: 6. The CDR3 totals 15 residues. Germline lookup yields CDR1 LNHDA and CDR2 SQIVND (reference sequence). CDR3 in DNA: TGTGCCAGTAGTATAGGTACAGGGGCGGTAGATACGCAGTATTTT. The encoded protein is CASSIGTGAVDTQYF.